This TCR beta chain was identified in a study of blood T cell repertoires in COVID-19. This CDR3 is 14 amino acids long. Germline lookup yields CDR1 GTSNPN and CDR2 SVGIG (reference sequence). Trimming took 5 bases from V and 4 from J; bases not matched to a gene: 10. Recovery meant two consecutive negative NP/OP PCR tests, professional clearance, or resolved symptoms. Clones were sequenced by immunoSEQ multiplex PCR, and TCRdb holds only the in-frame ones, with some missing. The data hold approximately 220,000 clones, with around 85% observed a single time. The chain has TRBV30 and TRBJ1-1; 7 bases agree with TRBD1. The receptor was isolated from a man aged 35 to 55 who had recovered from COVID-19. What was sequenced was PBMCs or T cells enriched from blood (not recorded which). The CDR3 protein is CAWDPGQYVTEAFF. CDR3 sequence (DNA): TGTGCCTGGGACCCGGGACAGTATGTCACTGAAGCTTTCTTT.